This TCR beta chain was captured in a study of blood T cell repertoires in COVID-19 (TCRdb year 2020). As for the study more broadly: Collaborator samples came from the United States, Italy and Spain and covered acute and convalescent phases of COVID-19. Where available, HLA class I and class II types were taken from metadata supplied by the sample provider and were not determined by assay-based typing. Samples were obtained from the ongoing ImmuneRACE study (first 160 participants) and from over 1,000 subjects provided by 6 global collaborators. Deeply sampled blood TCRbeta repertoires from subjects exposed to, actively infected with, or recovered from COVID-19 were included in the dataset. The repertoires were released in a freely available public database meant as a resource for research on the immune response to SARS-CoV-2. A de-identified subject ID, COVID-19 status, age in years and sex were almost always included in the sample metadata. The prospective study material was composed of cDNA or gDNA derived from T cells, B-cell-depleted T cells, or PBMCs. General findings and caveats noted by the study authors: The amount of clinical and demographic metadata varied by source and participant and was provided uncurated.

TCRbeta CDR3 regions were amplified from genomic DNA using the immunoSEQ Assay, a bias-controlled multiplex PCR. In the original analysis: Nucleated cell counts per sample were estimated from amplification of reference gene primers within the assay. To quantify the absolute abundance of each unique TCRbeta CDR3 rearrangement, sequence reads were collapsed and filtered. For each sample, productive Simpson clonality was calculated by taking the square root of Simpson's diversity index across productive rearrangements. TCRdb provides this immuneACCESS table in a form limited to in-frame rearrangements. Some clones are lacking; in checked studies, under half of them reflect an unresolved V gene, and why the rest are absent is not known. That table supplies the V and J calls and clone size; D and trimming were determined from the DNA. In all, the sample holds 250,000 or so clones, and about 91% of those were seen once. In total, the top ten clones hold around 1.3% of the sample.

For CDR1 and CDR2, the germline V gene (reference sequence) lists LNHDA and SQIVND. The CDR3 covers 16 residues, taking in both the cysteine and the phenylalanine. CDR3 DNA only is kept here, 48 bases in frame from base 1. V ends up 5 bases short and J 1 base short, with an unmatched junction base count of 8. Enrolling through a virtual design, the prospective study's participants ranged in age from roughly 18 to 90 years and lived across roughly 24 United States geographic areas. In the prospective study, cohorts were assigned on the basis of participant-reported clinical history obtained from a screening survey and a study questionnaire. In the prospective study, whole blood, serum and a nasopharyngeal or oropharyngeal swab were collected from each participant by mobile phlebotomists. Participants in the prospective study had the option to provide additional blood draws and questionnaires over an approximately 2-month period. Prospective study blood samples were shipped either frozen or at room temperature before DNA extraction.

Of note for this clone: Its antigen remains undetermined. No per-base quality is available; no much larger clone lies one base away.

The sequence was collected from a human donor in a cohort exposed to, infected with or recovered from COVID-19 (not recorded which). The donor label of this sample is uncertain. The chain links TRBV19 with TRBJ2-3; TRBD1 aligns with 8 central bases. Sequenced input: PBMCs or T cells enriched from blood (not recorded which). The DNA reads TGTGCCAGTAGTCGCGACAGGGGCGAAGGCACAGATACGCAGTATTTT. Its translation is CASSRDRGEGTDTQYF.